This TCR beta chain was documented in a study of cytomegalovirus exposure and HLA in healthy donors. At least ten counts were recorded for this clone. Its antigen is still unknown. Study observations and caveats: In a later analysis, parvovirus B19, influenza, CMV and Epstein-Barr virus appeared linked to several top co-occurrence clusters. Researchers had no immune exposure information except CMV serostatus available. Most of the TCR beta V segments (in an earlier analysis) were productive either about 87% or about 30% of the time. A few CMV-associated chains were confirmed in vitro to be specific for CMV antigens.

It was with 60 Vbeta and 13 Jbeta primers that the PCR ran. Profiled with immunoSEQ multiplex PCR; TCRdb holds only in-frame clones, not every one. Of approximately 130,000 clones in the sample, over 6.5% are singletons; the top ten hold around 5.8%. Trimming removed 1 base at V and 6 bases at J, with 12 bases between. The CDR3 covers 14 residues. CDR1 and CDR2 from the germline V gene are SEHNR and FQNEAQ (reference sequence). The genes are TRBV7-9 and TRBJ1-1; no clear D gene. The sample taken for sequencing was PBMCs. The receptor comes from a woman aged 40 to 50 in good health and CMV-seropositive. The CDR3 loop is CASSLGGISAEAFF. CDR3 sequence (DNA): TGTGCCAGCAGCTTAGGAGGGATTAGCGCTGAAGCTTTCTTT.